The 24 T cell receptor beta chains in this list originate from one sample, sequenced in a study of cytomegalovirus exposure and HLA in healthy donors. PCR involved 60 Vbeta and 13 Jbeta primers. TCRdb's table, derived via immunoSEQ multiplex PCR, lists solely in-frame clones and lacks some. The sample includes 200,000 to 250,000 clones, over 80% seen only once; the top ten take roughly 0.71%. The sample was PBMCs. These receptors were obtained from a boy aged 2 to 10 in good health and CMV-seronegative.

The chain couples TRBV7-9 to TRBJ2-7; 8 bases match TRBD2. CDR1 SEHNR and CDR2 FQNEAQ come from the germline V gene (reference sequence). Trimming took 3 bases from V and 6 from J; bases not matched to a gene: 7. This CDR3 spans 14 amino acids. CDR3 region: CASSFGTREGEQYF. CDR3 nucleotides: TGTGCCAGCAGCTTCGGGACTAGAGAGGGCGAGCAGTACTTC. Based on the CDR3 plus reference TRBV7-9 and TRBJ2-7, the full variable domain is DTGVSQNPRHKITKRGQNVTFRCDPISEHNRLYWYRQTLGQGPEFLTYFQNEAQLEKSRLLSDRFSAERPKGSFSTLEIQRTEQGDSAMYLCASSFGTREGEQYFGPGTRLTVT.

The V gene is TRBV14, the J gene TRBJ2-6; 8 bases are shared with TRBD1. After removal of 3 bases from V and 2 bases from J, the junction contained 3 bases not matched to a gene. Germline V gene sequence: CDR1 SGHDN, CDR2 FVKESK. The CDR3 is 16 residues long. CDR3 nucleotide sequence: TGTGCCAGCAGCCAGGACAGGGTAACTGGGGCCAACGTCCTGACTTTC. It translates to CASSQDRVTGANVLTF.

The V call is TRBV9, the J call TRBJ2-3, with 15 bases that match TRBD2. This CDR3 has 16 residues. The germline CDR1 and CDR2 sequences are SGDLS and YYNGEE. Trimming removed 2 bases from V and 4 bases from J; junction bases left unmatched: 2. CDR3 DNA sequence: TGTGCCAGCAGCGTTTGGACTAGCGGGAGGGCAGATACGCAGTATTTT. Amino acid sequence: CASSVWTSGRADTQYF. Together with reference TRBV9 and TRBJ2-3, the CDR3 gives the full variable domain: DSGVTQTPKHLITATGQRVTLRCSPRSGDLSVYWYQQSLDQGLQFLIQYYNGEERAKGNILERFSAQQFPDLHSELNLSSLELGDSALYFCASSVWTSGRADTQYFGPGTRLTVL.

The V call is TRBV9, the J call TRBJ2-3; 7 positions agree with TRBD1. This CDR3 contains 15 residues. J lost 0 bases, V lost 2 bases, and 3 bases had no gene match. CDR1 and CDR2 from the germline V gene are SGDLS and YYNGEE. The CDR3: CASSVGTVSTDTQYF. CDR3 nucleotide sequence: TGTGCCAGCAGCGTTGGGACAGTCAGCACAGATACGCAGTATTTT.

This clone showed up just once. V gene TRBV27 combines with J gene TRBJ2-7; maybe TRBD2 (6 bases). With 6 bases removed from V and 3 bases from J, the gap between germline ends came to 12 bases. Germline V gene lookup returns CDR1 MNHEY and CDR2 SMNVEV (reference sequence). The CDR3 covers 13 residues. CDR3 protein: CASRMGLGYEQYF. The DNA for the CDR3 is TGTGCCAGCAGGATGGGACTGGGCTACGAGCAGTACTTC.

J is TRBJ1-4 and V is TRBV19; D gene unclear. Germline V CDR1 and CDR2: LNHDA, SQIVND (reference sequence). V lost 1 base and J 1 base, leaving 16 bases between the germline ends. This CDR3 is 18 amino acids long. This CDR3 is CASSIAGVSSVTNEKLFF. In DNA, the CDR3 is TGTGCCAGTAGTATAGCCGGGGTTAGCAGCGTAACTAATGAAAAACTGTTTTTT.

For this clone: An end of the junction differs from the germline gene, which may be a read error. CDR3 in DNA: TGTTCCAGCAGCCTTCTGACAGCCAGTTTTTTGGACGAGCAGTACTTC. It encodes CSSSLLTASFLDEQYF. This rearrangement joins TRBV7-9 to TRBJ2-7, with a tentative D call TRBD1 (5 bases). The CDR3 contains 16 residues. Germline CDR1 is SEHNR and CDR2 is FQNEAQ (reference sequence).

The DNA for the CDR3 is TGTGCCAGCAGCTACCCGGGGGAAACCTACGAGCAGTACTTC. Translated, it gives CASSYPGETYEQYF. V and J are TRBV13 and TRBJ2-7; D possibly corresponds to TRBD2 (6 bases). V was trimmed by 4 bases and J by 2 bases, leaving 12 bases between them. The CDR3 sequence is 14 residues long. The germline gives CDR1 PRHDT, CDR2 FYEKMQ (reference sequence).

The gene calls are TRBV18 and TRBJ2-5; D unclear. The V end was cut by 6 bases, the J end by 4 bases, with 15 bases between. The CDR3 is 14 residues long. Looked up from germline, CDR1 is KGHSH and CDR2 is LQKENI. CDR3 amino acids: CASSHSQSRETQYF. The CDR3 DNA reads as TGTGCCAGCTCGCATTCTCAATCTAGAGAGACCCAGTACTTC.

The CDR3 DNA is TGTGCCAGCAGTCCCGGGGGGGCAGATGGAAACACCATATATTTT. Protein: CASSPGGADGNTIYF. This chain connects TRBV2 to TRBJ1-3, with D possibly matching TRBD1 (6 bases). Germline assignment: CDR1 SNHLY and CDR2 FYNNEI. The CDR3 totals 15 residues. Trimming took off 5 bases at V and 3 bases at J, with 14 bases between the two ends.

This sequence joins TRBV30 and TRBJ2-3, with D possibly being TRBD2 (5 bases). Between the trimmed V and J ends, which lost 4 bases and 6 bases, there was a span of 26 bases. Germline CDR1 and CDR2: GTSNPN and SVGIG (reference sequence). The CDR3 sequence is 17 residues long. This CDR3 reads CAWTTQWEWGTSDTQYF. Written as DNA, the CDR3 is TGTGCCTGGACCACCCAATGGGAGTGGGGAACATCTGATACGCAGTATTTT. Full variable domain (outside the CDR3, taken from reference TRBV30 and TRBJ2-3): SQTIHQWPATLVQPVGSPLSLECTVEGTSNPNLYWYRQAAGRGLQLLFYSVGIGQISSEVPQNLSASRPQDRQFILSSKKLLLSDSGFYLCAWTTQWEWGTSDTQYFGPGTRLTVL.

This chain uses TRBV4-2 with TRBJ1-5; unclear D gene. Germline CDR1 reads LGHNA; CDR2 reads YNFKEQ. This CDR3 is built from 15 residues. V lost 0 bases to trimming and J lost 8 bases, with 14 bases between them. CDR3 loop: CASSQDPFTAKPQHF. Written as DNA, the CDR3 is TGTGCCAGCAGCCAAGACCCGTTTACAGCCAAGCCCCAGCATTTT.

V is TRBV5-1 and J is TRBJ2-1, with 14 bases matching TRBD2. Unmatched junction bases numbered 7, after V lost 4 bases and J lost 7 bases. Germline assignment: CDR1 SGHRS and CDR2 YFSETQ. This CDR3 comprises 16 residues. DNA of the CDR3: TGCGCCAGCAGCAACGGACTAGCGGGAGGTCATAATGAGCAGTTCTTC. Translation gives CASSNGLAGGHNEQFF.

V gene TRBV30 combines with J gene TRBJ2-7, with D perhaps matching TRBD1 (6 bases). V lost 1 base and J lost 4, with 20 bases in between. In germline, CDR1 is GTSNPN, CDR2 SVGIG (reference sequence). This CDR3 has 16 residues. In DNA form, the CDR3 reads TGTGCCTGGAGTGCCCTACCCCAGGGGCGATTGTACGAGCAGTACTTC. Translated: CAWSALPQGRLYEQYF. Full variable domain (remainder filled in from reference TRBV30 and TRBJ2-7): SQTIHQWPATLVQPVGSPLSLECTVEGTSNPNLYWYRQAAGRGLQLLFYSVGIGQISSEVPQNLSASRPQDRQFILSSKKLLLSDSGFYLCAWSALPQGRLYEQYFGPGTRLTVT.

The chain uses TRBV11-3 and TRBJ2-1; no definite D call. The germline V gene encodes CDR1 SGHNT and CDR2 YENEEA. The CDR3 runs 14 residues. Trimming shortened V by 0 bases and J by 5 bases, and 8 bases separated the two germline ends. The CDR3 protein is CASSLDYRNNEQFF. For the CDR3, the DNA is TGTGCCAGCAGCTTAGATTACAGAAACAATGAGCAGTTCTTC.

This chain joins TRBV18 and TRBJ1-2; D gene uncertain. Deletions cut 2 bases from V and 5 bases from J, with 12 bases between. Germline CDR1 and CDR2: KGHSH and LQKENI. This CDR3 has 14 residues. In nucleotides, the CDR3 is TGTGCCAGCTCACCATACACGTCCTCTTATGGCTACACCTTC. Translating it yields CASSPYTSSYGYTF.

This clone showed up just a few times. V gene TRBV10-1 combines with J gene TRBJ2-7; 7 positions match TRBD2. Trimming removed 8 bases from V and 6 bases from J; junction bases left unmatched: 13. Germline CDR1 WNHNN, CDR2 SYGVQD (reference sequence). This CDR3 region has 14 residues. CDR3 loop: CASGTRDYPCEQYF. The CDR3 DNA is TGCGCCAGCGGAACGAGGGACTACCCTTGCGAGCAGTACTTC.

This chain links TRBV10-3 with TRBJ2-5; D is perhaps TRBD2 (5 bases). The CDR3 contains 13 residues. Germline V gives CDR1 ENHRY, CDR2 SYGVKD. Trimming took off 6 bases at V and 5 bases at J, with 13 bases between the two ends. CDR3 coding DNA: TGTGCCATCAGGAATGGGCCGGGGGAGACCCAGTACTTC. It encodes CAIRNGPGETQYF.

For the CDR3, the DNA is TGTGCCAGCAGCCAGGGGCGGGGGGGCGAGCAGTACTTC. It specifies CASSQGRGGEQYF. The chain uses TRBV5-4 and TRBJ2-7; 9 bases line up with TRBD2. CDR1 SGHNT and CDR2 YYREEE come from the germline V gene (reference sequence). The V and J ends lost 4 bases and 6 bases, in that order; junction bases with no gene match: 5. This CDR3 is 13 amino acids long.

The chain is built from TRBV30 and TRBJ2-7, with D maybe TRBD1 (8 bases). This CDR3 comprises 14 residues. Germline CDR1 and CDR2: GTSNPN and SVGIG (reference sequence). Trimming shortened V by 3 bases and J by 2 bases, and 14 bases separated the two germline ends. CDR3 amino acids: CAWSRTGTTYEQYF. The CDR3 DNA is TGTGCCTGGAGCAGGACAGGGACTACCTACGAGCAGTACTTC.

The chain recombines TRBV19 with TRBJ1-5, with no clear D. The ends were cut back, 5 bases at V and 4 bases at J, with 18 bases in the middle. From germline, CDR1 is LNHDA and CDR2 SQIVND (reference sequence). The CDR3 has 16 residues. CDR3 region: CASSAYVRGSNQPQHF. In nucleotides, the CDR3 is TGTGCCAGTAGTGCCTACGTCCGGGGAAGTAATCAGCCCCAGCATTTT.

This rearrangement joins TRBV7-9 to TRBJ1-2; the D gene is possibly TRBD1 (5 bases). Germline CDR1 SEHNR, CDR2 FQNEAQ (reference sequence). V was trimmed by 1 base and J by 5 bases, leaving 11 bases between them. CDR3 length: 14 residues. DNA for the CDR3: TGTGCCAGCAGCTTAGGGCAGGGAAATTATGGCTACACCTTC. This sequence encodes CASSLGQGNYGYTF. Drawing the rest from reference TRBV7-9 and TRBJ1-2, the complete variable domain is DTGVSQNPRHKITKRGQNVTFRCDPISEHNRLYWYRQTLGQGPEFLTYFQNEAQLEKSRLLSDRFSAERPKGSFSTLEIQRTEQGDSAMYLCASSLGQGNYGYTFGSGTRLTVV.

Here the CDR3 reads CASSNPGQANTGELFF. Here the CDR3 DNA reads TGTGCCAGCAGCAACCCGGGACAGGCGAACACCGGGGAGCTGTTTTTT. The J gene is TRBJ2-2, the V gene TRBV5-8; 8 bases are a match to TRBD1. The CDR3 runs to 16 residues. Germline V gives CDR1 SGHTS, CDR2 YDEGEE. The junction had 5 bases not matched to a gene; V was cut back by 4 bases and J by 0 bases.

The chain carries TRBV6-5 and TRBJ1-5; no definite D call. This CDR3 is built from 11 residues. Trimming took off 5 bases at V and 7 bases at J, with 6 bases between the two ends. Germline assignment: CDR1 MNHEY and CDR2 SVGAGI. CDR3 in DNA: TGTGCCAGCAGTGGGCAGCAGCCCCAGCATTTT. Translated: CASSGQQPQHF.